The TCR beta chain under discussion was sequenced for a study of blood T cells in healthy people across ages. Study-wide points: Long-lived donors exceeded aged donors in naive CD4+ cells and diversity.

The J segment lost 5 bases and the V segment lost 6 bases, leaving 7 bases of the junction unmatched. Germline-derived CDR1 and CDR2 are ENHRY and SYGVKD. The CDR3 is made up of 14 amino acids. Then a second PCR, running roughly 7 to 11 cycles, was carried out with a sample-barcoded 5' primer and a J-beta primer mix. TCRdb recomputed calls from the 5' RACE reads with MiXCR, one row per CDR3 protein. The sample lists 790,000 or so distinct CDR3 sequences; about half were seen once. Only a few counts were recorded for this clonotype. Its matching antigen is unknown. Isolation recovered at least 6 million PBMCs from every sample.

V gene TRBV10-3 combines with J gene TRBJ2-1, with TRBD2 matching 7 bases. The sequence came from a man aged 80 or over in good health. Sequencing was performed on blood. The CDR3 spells CAISTASGNNEQFF. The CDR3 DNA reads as TGTGCCATCAGCACGGCTAGCGGTAACAATGAGCAGTTCTTC.